These T cell receptor beta chains were read from a single sample in a study of blood T cell repertoires in COVID-19. The assay was immunoSEQ multiplex PCR, and TCRdb's table has in-frame clones only and misses some. The sample lists a few hundred thousand clones; 70% to 85% were seen once. Sequencing was carried out using peripheral blood. These receptors came from a human donor with COVID-19, enrolled during active disease. The donor label of this sample is uncertain. CDR3s include the opening cysteine and the closing phenylalanine or tryptophan. A D gene is named only where the DNA matches it firmly. Size tells how often a clone was seen (once, few, many) or the class of an expanded clone, and some rows leave it out.

clone_size | d_call | j_call | v_call | cdr3_aa | cdr3_nt
few | TRBD1 | TRBJ1-6 | TRBV6-5 | CASSRQGSPLHF | TGTGCCAGCTCGAGACAGGGATCACCCCTCCACTTT
- | - | TRBJ2-3 | TRBV28 | CASSSSPPTTDTQYF | TGTGCCAGCAGTTCATCCCCCCCTACCACAGATACGCAGTATTTT
- | - | TRBJ2-5 | TRBV19 | CASSISPGWETQYF | TGTGCCAGTAGTATTTCCCCGGGGTGGGAGACCCAGTACTTC
- | - | TRBJ1-5 | TRBV6-5 | CASSKGVLRQPQHF | TGTGCCAGTTCAAAGGGGGTTTTAAGGCAGCCCCAGCATTTT
- | - | TRBJ1-1 | TRBV28 | CASSFTNVNTEAFF | TGTGCCAGCAGTTTCACTAACGTGAACACTGAAGCTTTCTTT
few | TRBD2 | TRBJ2-1 | TRBV29-1 | CSAPVPKYSGRTNEQFF | TGCAGCGCCCCCGTTCCCAAGTATAGCGGGAGAACAAATGAGCAGTTCTTC
- | TRBD2 | TRBJ2-1 | TRBV7-3 | CASSTGLAHNEQFF | TGTGCCAGCAGCACCGGACTAGCCCACAATGAGCAGTTCTTC
- | - | TRBJ2-1 | TRBV6-2/TRBV6-3 | CASSYGLTGSSYNEQFF | TGTGCCAGCAGTTACGGGCTGACAGGAAGCTCCTACAATGAGCAGTTCTTC
- | - | TRBJ2-3 | TRBV6-6 | CASSYAGAGTDTQYF | TGTGCCAGCAGTTACGCAGGGGCCGGCACAGATACGCAGTATTTT
- | TRBD1 | TRBJ1-2 | TRBV4-1 | CASSQPTGIGYGYTF | TGCGCCAGCAGCCAGCCGACAGGGATCGGCTATGGCTACACCTTC
- | - | TRBJ1-5 | TRBV19 | CASSIGSLSNQPQHF | TGTGCCAGTAGTATTGGGAGTCTTAGCAATCAGCCCCAGCATTTT
- | - | TRBJ1-4 | TRBV4-3 | CASSLSTGLNEKLFF | TGCGCCAGCAGCCTTTCTACAGGGCTTAATGAAAAACTGTTTTTT
- | TRBD1 | TRBJ1-3 | TRBV5-6 | CASSRGQGVGNTIYF | TGTGCCAGCAGCCGCGGACAGGGGGTTGGAAACACCATATATTTT
- | - | TRBJ1-1 | TRBV11-1 | CATSLSGRNTEAFF | TGTGCCACCTCGCTGTCTGGGAGGAACACTGAAGCTTTCTTT
once | TRBD1 | TRBJ1-2 | TRBV5-4 | CASSLIGDRGPRTF | TGTGCCAGCAGCTTAATTGGGGACAGGGGCCCGAGAACCTTC
- | TRBD1 | TRBJ1-5 | TRBV18 | CASSLDRGGQPQHF | TGTGCCAGCTCTCTTGACAGGGGCGGGCAGCCCCAGCATTTT